This T cell receptor beta chain was captured by sequencing in a study of T-cell reconstitution after alpha-beta-depleted transplantation in children. This clonotype was counted ten times or more. The antigen remains unidentified. General observations from the study: One year after transplant, T-cell counts and diversity came mostly from newly produced T cells.

The TCRbeta library was prepared with unique molecular identifiers. TCRdb re-derived calls from the PCR reads in MiXCR, one entry per CDR3 protein. The sample includes some 300,000 distinct CDR3 sequences, roughly 8.2% of them seen just once. The J segment lost 0 bases and the V segment lost 6 bases, leaving 10 bases of the junction unmatched. This CDR3 contains 15 residues. CDR1 SQVTM and CDR2 ANQGSEA come from the germline V gene. Here the sequenced sample was peripheral blood, taken 360 days after TCRalphabeta/CD19-depleted stem cell transplant. The clonotype comes from a female patient aged 2-15 years who had a stem cell transplant for Fanconi anemia, so the T cells may come from the graft donor. This sequence joins TRBV29-1 and TRBJ2-7, with TRBD2 matching 8 bases. CDR3 bases: TGCAGCGTCCGGGGGGGGGACACCAGCTCCTACGAGCAGTACTTC. Protein product: CSVRGGDTSSYEQYF.